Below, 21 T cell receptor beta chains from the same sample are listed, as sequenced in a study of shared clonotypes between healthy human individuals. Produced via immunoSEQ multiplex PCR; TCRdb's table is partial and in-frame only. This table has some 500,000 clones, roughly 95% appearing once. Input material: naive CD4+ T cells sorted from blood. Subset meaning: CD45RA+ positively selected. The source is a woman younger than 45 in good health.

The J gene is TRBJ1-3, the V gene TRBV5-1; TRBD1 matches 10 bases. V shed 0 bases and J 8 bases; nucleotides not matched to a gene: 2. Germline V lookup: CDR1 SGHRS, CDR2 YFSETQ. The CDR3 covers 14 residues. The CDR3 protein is CASSLGDRGDTIYF. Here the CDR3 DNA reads TGCGCCAGCAGCTTGGGGGACAGGGGTGACACCATATATTTT.

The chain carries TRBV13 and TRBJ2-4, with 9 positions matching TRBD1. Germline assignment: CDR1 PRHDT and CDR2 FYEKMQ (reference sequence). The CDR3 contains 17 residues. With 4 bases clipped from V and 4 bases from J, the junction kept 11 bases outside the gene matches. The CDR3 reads CASSSLKGDRDKNIQYF. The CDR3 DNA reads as TGTGCCAGCAGCTCCTTAAAGGGGGACAGGGATAAAAACATTCAGTACTTC.

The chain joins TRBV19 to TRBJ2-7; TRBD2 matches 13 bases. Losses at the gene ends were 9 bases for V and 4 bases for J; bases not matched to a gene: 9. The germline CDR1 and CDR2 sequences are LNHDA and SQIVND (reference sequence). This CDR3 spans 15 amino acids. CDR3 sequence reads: CASRPGTSGKYEQYF. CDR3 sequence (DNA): TGTGCCAGCAGGCCCGGGACTAGCGGGAAGTACGAGCAGTACTTC.

This CDR3 is CASSYRQGDEAFF. CDR3 nucleotides: TGTGCCAGCAGTTACAGGCAAGGCGATGAAGCTTTCTTT. The chain joins TRBV6-5 to TRBJ1-1; unclear D gene. Trimming took off 2 bases at V and 7 bases at J, with 11 bases between the two ends. CDR1 and CDR2 (germline): MNHEY, SVGAGI. The CDR3 is 13 amino acids.

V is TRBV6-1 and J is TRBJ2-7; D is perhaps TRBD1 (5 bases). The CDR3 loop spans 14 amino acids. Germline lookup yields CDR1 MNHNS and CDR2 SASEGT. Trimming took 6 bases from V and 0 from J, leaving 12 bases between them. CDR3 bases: TGTGCCAGCAGCCTCGAGACAGTCTCCTACGAGCAGTACTTC. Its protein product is CASSLETVSYEQYF.

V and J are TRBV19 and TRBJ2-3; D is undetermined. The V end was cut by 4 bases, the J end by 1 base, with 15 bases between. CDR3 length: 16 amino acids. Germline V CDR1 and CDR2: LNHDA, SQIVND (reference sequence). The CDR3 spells CASSTHGRPGTDTQYF. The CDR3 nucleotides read TGTGCCAGTAGTACCCACGGCCGACCCGGCACAGATACGCAGTATTTT.

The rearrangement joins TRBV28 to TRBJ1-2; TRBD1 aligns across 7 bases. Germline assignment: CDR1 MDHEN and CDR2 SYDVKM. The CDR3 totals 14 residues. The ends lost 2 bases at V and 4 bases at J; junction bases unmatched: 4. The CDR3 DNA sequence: TGTGCCAGCAGTTTAGACAGGGAAGGCTATGGCTACACCTTC. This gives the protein CASSLDREGYGYTF.

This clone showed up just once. The CDR3 nucleotides read TGTGCCAGCAGCATCTCTAGCGGGAGCTCCTACGAGCAGTACTTC. Translated, it gives CASSISSGSSYEQYF. V gene TRBV7-2 combines with J gene TRBJ2-7; the match to TRBD2 covers 10 bases. The germline CDR1 and CDR2 sequences are SGHTA and FQGNSA. Trimming removed 5 bases from V and 0 bases from J; junction bases left unmatched: 4. CDR3 size: 15 residues.

This chain's CDR3 is CASKWVSGELFF. DNA for the CDR3: TGTGCCAGCAAGTGGGTGTCCGGGGAGCTGTTTTTT. The rearrangement uses TRBV6-5 and TRBJ2-2; the D is unclear. Germline CDR1 reads MNHEY; CDR2 reads SVGAGI. The V and J ends lost 7 bases and 6 bases respectively, with 9 bases between them. The CDR3 spans 12 residues.

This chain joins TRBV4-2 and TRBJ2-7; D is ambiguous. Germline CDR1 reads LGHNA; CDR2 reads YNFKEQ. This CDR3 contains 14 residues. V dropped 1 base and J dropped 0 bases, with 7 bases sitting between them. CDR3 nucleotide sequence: TGTGCCAGCAGCCAAGCCCGGGTCTCCTACGAGCAGTACTTC. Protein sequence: CASSQARVSYEQYF.

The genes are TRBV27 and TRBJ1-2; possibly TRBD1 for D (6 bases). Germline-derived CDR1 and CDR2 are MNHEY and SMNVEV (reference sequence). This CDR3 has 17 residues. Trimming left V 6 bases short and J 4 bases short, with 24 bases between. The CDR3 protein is CASSHTSYRTGTYGYTF. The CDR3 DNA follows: TGTGCCAGCAGCCACACATCCTACCGTACAGGGACCTATGGCTACACCTTC.

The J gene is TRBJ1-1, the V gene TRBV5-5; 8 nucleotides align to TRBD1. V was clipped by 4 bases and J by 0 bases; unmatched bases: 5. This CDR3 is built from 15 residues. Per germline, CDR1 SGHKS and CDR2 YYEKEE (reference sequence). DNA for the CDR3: TGTGCCAGCAGCCGGACAGGGCTCGTGAACACTGAAGCTTTCTTT. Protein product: CASSRTGLVNTEAFF.

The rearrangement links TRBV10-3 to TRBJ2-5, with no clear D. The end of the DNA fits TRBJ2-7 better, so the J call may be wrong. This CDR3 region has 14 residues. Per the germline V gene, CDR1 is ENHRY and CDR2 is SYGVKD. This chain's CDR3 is CAITDGQPNYEQYF. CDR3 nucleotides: TGTGCCATCACCGACGGTCAACCCAACTACGAGCAGTACTTC.

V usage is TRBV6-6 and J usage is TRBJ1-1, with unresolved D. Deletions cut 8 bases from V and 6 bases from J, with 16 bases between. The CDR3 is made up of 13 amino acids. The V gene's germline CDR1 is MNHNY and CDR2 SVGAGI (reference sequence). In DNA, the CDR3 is TGTGCCAGCCAGCCTAAGGGTAGTCCTGAAGCTTTCTTT. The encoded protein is CASQPKGSPEAFF.

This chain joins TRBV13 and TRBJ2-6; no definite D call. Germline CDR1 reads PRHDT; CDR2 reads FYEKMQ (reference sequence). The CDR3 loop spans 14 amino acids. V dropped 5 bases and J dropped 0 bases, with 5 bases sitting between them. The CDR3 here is CASSAHSGANVLTF. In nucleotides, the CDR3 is TGTGCCAGCAGCGCCCACTCTGGGGCCAACGTCCTGACTTTC.

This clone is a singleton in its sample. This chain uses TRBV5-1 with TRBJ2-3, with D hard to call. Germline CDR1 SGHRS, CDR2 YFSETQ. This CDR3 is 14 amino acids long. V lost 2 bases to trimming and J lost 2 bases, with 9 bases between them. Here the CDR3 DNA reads TGCGCCAGCAGCTTCAGCGTAAACACAGATACGCAGTATTTT. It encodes CASSFSVNTDTQYF.

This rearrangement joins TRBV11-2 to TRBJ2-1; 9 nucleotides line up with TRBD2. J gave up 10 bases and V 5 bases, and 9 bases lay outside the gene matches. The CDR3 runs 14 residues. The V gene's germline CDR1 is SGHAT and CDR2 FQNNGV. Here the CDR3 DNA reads TGTGCCAGCAGCCCGCGTAGCGGGAGAGGGGAGCAGTTCTTC. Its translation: CASSPRSGRGEQFF.

The CDR3 sequence: CASTFWVGRNTIYF. The CDR3 DNA follows: TGTGCCAGCACCTTTTGGGTCGGCAGAAACACCATATATTTT. The V gene is TRBV28, the J gene TRBJ1-3, with unresolved D. This CDR3 comprises 14 residues. V shed 7 bases and J shed 5 bases, with 15 bases lying between them. Germline lookup yields CDR1 MDHEN and CDR2 SYDVKM. The variable domain in full, completed from reference TRBV28 and TRBJ1-3, reads DVKVTQSSRYLVKRTGEKVFLECVQDMDHENMFWYRQDPGLGLRLIYFSYDVKMKEKGDIPEGYSVSREKKERFSLILESASTNQTSMYLCASTFWVGRNTIYFGEGSWLTVV.

This chain's CDR3 is CSVESGTSGDLPSYNEQFF. For the CDR3, the DNA is TGCAGCGTTGAATCGGGGACTAGCGGGGATCTTCCCTCCTACAATGAGCAGTTCTTC. The chain couples TRBV29-1 to TRBJ2-1; the match to TRBD2 covers 13 bases. Germline V gives CDR1 SQVTM, CDR2 ANQGSEA. J gave up 0 bases and V 2 bases, and 10 bases lay outside the gene matches. CDR3 length: 19 amino acids.

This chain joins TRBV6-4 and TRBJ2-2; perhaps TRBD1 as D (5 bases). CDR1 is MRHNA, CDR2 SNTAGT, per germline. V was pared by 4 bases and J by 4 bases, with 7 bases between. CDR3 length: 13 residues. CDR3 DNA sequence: TGTGCCAGCAGTGGCAGGGTCACCGGGGAGCTGTTTTTT. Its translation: CASSGRVTGELFF.

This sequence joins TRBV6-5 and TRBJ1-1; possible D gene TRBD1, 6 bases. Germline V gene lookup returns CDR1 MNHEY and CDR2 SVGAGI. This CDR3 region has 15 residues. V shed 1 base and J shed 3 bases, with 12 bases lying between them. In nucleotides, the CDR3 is TGTGCCAGCAGTTACTTATCGGGGGCGGACACTGAAGCTTTCTTT. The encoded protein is CASSYLSGADTEAFF.